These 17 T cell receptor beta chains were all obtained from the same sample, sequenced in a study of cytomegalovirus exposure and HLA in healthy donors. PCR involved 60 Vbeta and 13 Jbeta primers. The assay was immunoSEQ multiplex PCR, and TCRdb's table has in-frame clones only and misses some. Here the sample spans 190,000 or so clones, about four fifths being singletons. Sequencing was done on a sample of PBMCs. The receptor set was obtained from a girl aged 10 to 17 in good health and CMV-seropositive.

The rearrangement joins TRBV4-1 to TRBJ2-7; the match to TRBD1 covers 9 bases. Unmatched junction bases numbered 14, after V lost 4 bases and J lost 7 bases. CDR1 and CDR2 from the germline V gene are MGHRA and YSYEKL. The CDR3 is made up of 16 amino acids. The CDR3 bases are TGCGCCAGCAGCCGGGCATCCCACGGGACAGGGCGTGAGCAGTACTTC. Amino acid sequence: CASSRASHGTGREQYF.

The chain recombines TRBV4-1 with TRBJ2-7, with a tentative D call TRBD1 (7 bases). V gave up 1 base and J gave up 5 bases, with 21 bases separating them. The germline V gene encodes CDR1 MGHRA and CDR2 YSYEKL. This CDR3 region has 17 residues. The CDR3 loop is CASSQVFSDQGGHEQYF. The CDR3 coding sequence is TGCGCCAGCAGCCAAGTGTTCTCTGATCAGGGGGGACACGAGCAGTACTTC.

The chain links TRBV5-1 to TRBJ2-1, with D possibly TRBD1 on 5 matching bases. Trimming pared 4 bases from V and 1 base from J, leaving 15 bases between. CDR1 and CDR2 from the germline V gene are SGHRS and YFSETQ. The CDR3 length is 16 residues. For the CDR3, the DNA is TGCGCCAGCAGCCCGGCGCAGGGTGGTTCCTACAATGAGCAGTTCTTC. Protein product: CASSPAQGGSYNEQFF.

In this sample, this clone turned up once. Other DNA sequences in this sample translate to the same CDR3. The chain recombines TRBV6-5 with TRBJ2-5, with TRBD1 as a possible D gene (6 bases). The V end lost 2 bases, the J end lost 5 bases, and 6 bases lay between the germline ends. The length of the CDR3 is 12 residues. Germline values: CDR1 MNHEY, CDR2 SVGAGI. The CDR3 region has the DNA TGTGCCAGCAGTTACAGGGGGGAGACCCAGTACTTC. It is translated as CASSYRGETQYF.

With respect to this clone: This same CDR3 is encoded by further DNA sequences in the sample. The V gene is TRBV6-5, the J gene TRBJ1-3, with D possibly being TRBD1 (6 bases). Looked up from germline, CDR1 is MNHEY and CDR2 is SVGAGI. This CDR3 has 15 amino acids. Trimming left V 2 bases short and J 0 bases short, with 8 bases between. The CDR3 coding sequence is TGTGCCAGCAGTTACGGCAGGGGCTCTGGAAACACCATATATTTT. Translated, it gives CASSYGRGSGNTIYF.

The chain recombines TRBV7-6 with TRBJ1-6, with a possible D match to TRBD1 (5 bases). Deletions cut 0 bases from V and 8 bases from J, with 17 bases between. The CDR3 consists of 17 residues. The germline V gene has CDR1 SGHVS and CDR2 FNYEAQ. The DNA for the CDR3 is TGTGCCAGCAGCTTAGCGGACCTTCGGGGGGTGGATTCACCCCTCCACTTT. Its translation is CASSLADLRGVDSPLHF.

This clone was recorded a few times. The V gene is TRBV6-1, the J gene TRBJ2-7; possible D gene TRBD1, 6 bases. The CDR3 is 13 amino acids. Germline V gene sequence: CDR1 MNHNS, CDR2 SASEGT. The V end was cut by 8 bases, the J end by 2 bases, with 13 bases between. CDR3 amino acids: CASGEPGAYEQYF. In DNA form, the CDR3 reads TGTGCCAGCGGGGAGCCAGGGGCCTACGAGCAGTACTTC.

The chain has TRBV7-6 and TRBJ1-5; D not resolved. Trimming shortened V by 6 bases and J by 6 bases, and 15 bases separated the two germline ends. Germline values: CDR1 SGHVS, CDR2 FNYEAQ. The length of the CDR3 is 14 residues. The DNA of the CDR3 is TGTGCCAGCAGTCGGGTAGTGCGGATTCAGCCCCAGCATTTT. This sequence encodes CASSRVVRIQPQHF.

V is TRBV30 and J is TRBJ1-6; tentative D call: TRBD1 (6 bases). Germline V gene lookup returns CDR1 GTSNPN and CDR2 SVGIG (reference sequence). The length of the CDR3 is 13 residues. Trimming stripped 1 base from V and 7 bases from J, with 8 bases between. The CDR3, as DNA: TGTGCCTGGAGTGGAGGGGGAAATTCACCCCTCCACTTT. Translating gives CAWSGGGNSPLHF.

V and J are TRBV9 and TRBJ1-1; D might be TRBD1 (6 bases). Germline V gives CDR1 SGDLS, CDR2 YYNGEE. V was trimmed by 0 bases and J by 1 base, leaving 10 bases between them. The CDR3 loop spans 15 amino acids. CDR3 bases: TGTGCCAGCAGCGTAGACGGCAGGGGGAACACTGAAGCTTTCTTT. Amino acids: CASSVDGRGNTEAFF.

As DNA, the CDR3 is TGTGCCAGCAGTTATAACGGACAGGGGGCGCCGGGCTACACCTTC. It is translated as CASSYNGQGAPGYTF. The chain has TRBV27 and TRBJ1-2; 11 nucleotides line up with TRBD1. There are 15 residues in the CDR3. The germline gives CDR1 MNHEY, CDR2 SMNVEV (reference sequence). The trim removed 4 bases at V and 8 bases at J, leaving 9 bases unmatched.

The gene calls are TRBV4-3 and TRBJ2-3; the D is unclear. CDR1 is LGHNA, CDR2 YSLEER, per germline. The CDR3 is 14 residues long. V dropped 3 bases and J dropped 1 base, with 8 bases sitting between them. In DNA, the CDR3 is TGCGCCAGCAGCCAGGTGAGCGGCACAGATACGCAGTATTTT. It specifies CASSQVSGTDTQYF.

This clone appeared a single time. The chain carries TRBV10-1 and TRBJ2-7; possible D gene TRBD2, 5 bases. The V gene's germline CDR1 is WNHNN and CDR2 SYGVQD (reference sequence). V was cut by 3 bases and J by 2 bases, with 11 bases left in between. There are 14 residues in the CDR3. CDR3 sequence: CASSDSGKTYEQYF. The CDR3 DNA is TGCGCCAGCAGTGATTCCGGGAAAACCTACGAGCAGTACTTC.

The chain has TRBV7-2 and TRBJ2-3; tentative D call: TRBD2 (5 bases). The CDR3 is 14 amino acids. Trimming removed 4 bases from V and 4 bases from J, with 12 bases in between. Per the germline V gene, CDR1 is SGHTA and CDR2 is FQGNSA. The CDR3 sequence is CASSSFGVADTQYF. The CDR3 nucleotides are TGTGCCAGCAGCTCTTTCGGGGTGGCAGATACGCAGTATTTT.

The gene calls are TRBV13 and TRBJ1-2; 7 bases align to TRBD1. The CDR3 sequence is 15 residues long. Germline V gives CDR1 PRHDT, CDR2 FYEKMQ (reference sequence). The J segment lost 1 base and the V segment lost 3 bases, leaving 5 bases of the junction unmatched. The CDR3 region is CASSFGTDFNYGYTF. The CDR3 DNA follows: TGTGCCAGCAGCTTTGGGACAGACTTTAACTATGGCTACACCTTC.

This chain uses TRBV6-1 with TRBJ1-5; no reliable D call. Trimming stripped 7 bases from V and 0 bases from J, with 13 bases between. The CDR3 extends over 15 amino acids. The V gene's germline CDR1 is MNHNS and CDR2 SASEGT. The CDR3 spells CASIIDIYSNQPQHF. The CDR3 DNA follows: TGTGCCAGCATTATAGACATCTATAGCAATCAGCCCCAGCATTTT.

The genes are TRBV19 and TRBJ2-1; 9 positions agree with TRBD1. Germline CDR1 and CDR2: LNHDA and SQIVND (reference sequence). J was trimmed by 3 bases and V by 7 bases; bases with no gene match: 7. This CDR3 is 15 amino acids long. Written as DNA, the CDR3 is TGTGCCAGTAATACCGGGACAGGGAACTACAATGAGCAGTTCTTC. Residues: CASNTGTGNYNEQFF.